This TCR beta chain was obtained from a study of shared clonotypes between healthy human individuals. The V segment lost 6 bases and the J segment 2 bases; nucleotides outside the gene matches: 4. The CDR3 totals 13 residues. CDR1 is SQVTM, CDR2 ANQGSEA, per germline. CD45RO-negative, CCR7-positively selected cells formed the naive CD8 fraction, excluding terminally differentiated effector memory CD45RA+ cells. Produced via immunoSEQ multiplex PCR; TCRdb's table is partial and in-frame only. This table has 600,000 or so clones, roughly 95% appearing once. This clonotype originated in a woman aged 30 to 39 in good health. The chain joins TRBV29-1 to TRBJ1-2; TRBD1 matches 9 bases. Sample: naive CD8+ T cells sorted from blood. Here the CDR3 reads CSVTGGENYGYTF. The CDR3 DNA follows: TGCAGCGTAACAGGGGGCGAAAACTATGGCTACACCTTC.